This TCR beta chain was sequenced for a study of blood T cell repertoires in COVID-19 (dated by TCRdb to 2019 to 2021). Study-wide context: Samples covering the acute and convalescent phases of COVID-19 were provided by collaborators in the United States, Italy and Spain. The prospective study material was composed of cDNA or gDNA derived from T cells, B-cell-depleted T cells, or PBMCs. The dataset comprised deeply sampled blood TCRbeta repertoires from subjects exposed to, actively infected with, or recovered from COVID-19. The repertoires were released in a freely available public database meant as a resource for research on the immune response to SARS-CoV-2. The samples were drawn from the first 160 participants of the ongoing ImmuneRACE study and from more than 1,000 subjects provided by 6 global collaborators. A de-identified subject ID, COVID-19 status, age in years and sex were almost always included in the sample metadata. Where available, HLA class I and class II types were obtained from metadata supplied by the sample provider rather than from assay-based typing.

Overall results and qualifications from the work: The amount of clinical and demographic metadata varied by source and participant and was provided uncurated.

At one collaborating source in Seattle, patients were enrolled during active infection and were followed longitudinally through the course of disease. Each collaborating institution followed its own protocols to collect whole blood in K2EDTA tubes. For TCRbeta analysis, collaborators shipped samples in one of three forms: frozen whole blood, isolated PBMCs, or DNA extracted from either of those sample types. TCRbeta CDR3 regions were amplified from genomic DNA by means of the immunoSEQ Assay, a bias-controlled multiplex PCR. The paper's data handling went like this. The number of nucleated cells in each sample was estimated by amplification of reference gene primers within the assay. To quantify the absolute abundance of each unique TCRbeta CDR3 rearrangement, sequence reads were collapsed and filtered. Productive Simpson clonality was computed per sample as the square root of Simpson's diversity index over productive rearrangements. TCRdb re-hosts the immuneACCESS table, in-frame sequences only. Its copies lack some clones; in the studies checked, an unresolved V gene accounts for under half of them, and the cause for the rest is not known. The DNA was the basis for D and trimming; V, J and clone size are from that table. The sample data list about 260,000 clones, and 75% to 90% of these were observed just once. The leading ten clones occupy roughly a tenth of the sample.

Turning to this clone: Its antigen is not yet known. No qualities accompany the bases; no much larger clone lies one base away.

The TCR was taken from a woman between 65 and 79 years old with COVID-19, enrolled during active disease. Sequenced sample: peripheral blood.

The nucleotide sequence is given as TGTGCCAGCAGCCCCGGGACAGCCTACGAGCAGTACTTC. It is translated as CASSPGTAYEQYF. Recombination joined TRBV5-5 with TRBJ2-7, with TRBD1 matching 7 junction bases. The junction shows trimming of 4 bases on V and 2 bases on J, and the gene matches do not reach 3 bases of it. Taken from cysteine to phenylalanine, the CDR3 has 13 residues. Only the CDR3 DNA stays, 39 bases, in frame from base 1. Per the germline V gene (reference sequence), SGHKS is the CDR1 and YYEKEE is the CDR2.